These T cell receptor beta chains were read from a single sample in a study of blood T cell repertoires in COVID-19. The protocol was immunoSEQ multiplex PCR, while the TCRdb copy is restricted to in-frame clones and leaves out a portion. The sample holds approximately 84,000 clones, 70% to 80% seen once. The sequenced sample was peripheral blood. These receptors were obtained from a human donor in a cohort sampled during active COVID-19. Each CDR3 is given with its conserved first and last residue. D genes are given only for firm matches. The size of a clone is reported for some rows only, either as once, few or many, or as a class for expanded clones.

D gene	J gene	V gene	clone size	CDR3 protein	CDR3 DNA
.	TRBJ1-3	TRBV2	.	CASRSRRDRTGNTIYF	TGTGCCAGCCGCTCGCGGCGCGATAGGACTGGAAACACCATATATTTT
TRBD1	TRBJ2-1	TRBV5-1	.	CASSRTGTPYEQFF	TGCGCCAGCAGCCGGACAGGGACTCCCTATGAGCAGTTCTTC
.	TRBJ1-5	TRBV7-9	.	CASSQTYNQPQHF	TGTGCCAGCAGCCAGACATACAATCAGCCCCAGCATTTT
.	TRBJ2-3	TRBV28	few	CAVTGETLSTDTQYF	TGTGCCGTGACCGGGGAAACGCTTAGCACAGATACGCAGTATTTT
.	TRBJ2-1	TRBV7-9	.	CASSSWSWNEQFF	TGTGCCAGCAGCTCCTGGAGTTGGAATGAGCAGTTCTTC
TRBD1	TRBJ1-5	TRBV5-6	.	CASSSRQGRQPQHF	TGTGCCAGCAGCTCCCGACAGGGTCGACAGCCCCAGCATTTT
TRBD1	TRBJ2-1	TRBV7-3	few	CASSPTRGSSYNEQFF	TGTGCCAGCAGCCCCACCAGGGGGTCCTCCTACAATGAGCAGTTCTTC
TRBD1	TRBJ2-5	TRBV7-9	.	CASNNIGTGEETQYF	TGTGCCAGCAACAATATAGGGACAGGGGAAGAGACCCAGTACTTC
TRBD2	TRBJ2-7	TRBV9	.	CASSVDSLAGGNYEQYF	TGTGCCAGCAGCGTAGATTCACTAGCGGGGGGGAACTACGAGCAGTACTTC
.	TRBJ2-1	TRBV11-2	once	CASSLGLYNEQFF	TGTGCCAGCAGCTTGGGACTTTACAATGAGCAGTTCTTC